This T cell receptor (beta chain) derives from a study of cytomegalovirus exposure and HLA in healthy donors. About the research overall: As an earlier analysis found, roughly 180 million T cells yielded about 120 million unique TCR beta sequences.

PCR amplification relied on 60 Vbeta primers (plus 13 Jbeta primers). Per the study methods: Unique TCR beta chains numbered 60 million to 100 million in a later analysis, with roughly 11 million shared. Repertoires were generated with immunoSEQ multiplex PCR, while TCRdb's copy carries only in-frame clones and drops some. Clone size and V and J calls were adopted from that table, with D and trimming inferred from the DNA. The ten most abundant clones cover roughly 6% of a sample with tens of thousands of clones. This TCR derives from a girl aged 10 to 17 in good health and CMV-seropositive. Material: PBMCs.

CDR3 protein: CASSPGTFMNTEAFF. The CDR3 DNA follows: TGTGCCAGCAGCCCTGGGACATTCATGAACACTGAAGCTTTCTTT. The rearrangement uses TRBV7-9 and TRBJ1-1; TRBD1 might be the D (6 bases). The CDR3 sequence is 15 residues long. The germline V gene encodes CDR1 SEHNR and CDR2 FQNEAQ (reference sequence). V lost 5 bases to trimming and J lost 0 bases, with 13 bases between them.